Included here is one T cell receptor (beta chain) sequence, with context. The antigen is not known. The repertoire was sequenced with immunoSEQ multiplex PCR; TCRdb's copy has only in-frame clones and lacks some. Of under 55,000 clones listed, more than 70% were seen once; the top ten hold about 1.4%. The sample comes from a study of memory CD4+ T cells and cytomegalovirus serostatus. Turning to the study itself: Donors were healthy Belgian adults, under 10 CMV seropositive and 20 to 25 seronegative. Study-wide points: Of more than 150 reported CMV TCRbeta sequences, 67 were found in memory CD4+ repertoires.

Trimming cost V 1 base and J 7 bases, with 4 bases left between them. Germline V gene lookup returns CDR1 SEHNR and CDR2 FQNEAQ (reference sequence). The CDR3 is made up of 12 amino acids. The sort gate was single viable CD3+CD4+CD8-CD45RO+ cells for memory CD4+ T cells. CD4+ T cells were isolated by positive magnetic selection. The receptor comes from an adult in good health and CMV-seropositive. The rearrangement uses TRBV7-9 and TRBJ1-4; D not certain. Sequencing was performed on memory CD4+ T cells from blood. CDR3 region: CASSLDTEKLFF. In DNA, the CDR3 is TGTGCCAGCAGCTTAGACACTGAAAAACTGTTTTTT.